The rows below give T cell receptor beta chains drawn from one sample of a study of T cell responses to AZD1222 COVID-19 vaccine. TCRdb's copy holds only in-frame clones and misses some; the assay was immunoSEQ multiplex PCR. The sample comprises about 81,000 clones, just over 90% of which are singletons, and approximately 5.6% rests with the top ten. The sequences come from peripheral blood, collected on day 0 of AZD1222 vaccination. The source is an adult in good health. Both conserved end residues are part of each CDR3. Fields, in order: clone size, V gene, D gene, J gene, CDR3 protein, CDR3 DNA. A D gene is named only where the DNA matches it firmly. The size entry is marked missing in some rows and otherwise reads once, few, many or a size class.

clone_size: few
v_call: TRBV7-3
d_call: NA
j_call: TRBJ1-1
cdr3_aa: CASSLTAGTMNTEAFF
cdr3_nt: TGTGCCAGCAGCTTAACGGCAGGGACAATGAACACTGAAGCTTTCTTT

clone_size: NA
v_call: TRBV12-5
d_call: NA
j_call: TRBJ2-1
cdr3_aa: CASAISTHNEQFF
cdr3_nt: TGTGCTAGTGCCATATCCACCCACAATGAGCAGTTCTTC

clone_size: NA
v_call: TRBV9
d_call: TRBD2
j_call: TRBJ2-7
cdr3_aa: CASSVAGGATYEQYF
cdr3_nt: TGTGCCAGCAGCGTAGCGGGGGGGGCAACCTACGAGCAGTACTTC

clone_size: NA
v_call: TRBV5-1
d_call: TRBD1
j_call: TRBJ2-7
cdr3_aa: CASSLRGPEQYF
cdr3_nt: TGCGCCAGCAGCTTGAGGGGGCCCGAGCAGTACTTC

clone_size: once
v_call: TRBV7-9
d_call: TRBD2
j_call: TRBJ2-2
cdr3_aa: CASSLSSGTLGELFF
cdr3_nt: TGTGCCAGCAGCTTATCTAGCGGGACCCTCGGGGAGCTGTTTTTT

clone_size: once
v_call: TRBV7-2
d_call: NA
j_call: TRBJ1-2
cdr3_aa: CASSHDSNYGYTF
cdr3_nt: TGTGCCAGCAGCCACGACAGTAACTATGGCTACACCTTC

clone_size: NA
v_call: TRBV14
d_call: NA
j_call: TRBJ1-2
cdr3_aa: CASSPDNYYGYTF
cdr3_nt: TGTGCCAGCAGCCCTGACAACTACTATGGCTACACCTTC

clone_size: NA
v_call: TRBV2
d_call: NA
j_call: TRBJ1-2
cdr3_aa: CASGFHYGYTF
cdr3_nt: TGTGCCAGCGGCTTCCACTATGGCTACACCTTC

clone_size: NA
v_call: TRBV27
d_call: TRBD2
j_call: TRBJ2-2
cdr3_aa: CASSLFLAVNTGELFF
cdr3_nt: TGTGCCAGCAGTTTATTTCTAGCGGTGAACACCGGGGAGCTGTTTTTT

clone_size: NA
v_call: TRBV28
d_call: NA
j_call: TRBJ2-5
cdr3_aa: CASRPGGIVGTQYF
cdr3_nt: TGTGCCAGCAGACCCGGAGGAATAGTGGGGACCCAGTACTTC

clone_size: NA
v_call: TRBV20-1
d_call: NA
j_call: TRBJ1-1
cdr3_aa: CSAGGQSEAFF
cdr3_nt: TGCAGTGCTGGTGGACAGTCTGAAGCTTTCTTT

clone_size: NA
v_call: TRBV9
d_call: TRBD1
j_call: TRBJ2-2
cdr3_aa: CASSAPGTGSYGGELFF
cdr3_nt: TGTGCCAGCAGCGCGCCCGGGACAGGGAGTTACGGCGGGGAGCTGTTTTTT

clone_size: NA
v_call: TRBV27
d_call: NA
j_call: TRBJ2-2
cdr3_aa: CASSRRAKTGELFF
cdr3_nt: TGTGCCAGCAGCCGGCGGGCGAAGACCGGGGAGCTGTTTTTT

clone_size: NA
v_call: TRBV7-2
d_call: TRBD2
j_call: TRBJ2-1
cdr3_aa: CASSSSAGAYNEQFF
cdr3_nt: TGTGCCAGCAGCTCGTCAGCGGGAGCTTACAATGAGCAGTTCTTC

clone_size: NA
v_call: TRBV19
d_call: NA
j_call: TRBJ2-5
cdr3_aa: CASAGIQETQYF
cdr3_nt: TGTGCCAGCGCAGGGATTCAAGAGACCCAGTACTTC

clone_size: NA
v_call: TRBV6-2/TRBV6-3
d_call: NA
j_call: TRBJ1-6
cdr3_aa: CASRYRDPHNSPLHF
cdr3_nt: TGTGCCAGCAGGTACAGGGATCCCCATAATTCACCCCTCCACTTT

clone_size: NA
v_call: TRBV5-1
d_call: NA
j_call: TRBJ1-1
cdr3_aa: CASSLLYQETSEAFF
cdr3_nt: TGCGCCAGCAGCTTGTTGTACCAGGAAACGTCGGAAGCTTTCTTT

clone_size: NA
v_call: TRBV15
d_call: TRBD1
j_call: TRBJ2-3
cdr3_aa: CATSRDPMTGDTDTQYF
cdr3_nt: TGTGCCACCAGCAGAGACCCGATGACAGGGGACACAGATACGCAGTATTTT

clone_size: NA
v_call: TRBV6-1
d_call: NA
j_call: TRBJ2-7
cdr3_aa: CASSEGSGRSYEQYF
cdr3_nt: TGTGCCAGCAGTGAAGGCAGCGGGCGATCCTACGAGCAGTACTTC

clone_size: many
v_call: TRBV19
d_call: NA
j_call: TRBJ2-7
cdr3_aa: CASSQGEGAMPYEQYF
cdr3_nt: TGTGCCAGTAGCCAAGGGGAGGGGGCGATGCCCTACGAGCAGTACTTC

clone_size: NA
v_call: TRBV7-7
d_call: TRBD1
j_call: TRBJ2-5
cdr3_aa: CASSLGAGGVETQYF
cdr3_nt: TGTGCCAGCAGCTTAGGCGCAGGGGGCGTGGAGACCCAGTACTTC

clone_size: NA
v_call: TRBV6-5
d_call: NA
j_call: TRBJ1-6
cdr3_aa: CASSLGIRSPLHF
cdr3_nt: TGTGCCAGCAGTCTGGGTATTAGATCACCCCTCCACTTT

clone_size: NA
v_call: TRBV6-5
d_call: NA
j_call: TRBJ1-6
cdr3_aa: CASRDNQGSLHF
cdr3_nt: TGTGCCAGCAGGGACAACCAGGGTTCCCTCCACTTT

clone_size: NA
v_call: TRBV5-6
d_call: NA
j_call: TRBJ2-7
cdr3_aa: CASSRTGDEQYF
cdr3_nt: TGTGCCAGCAGCCGCACGGGAGACGAGCAGTACTTC

clone_size: once
v_call: TRBV10-3
d_call: NA
j_call: TRBJ1-5
cdr3_aa: CAISGTDSNQPQHF
cdr3_nt: TGTGCCATCAGTGGGACAGATAGCAATCAGCCCCAGCATTTT

clone_size: NA
v_call: TRBV30
d_call: TRBD2
j_call: TRBJ2-3
cdr3_aa: CAWSGGGRVADTQYF
cdr3_nt: TGTGCCTGGAGTGGTGGAGGGAGGGTGGCAGATACGCAGTATTTT

clone_size: NA
v_call: TRBV18
d_call: NA
j_call: TRBJ1-3
cdr3_aa: CASSPGVGNTIYF
cdr3_nt: TGTGCCAGCTCACCGGGCGTAGGAAACACCATATATTTT

clone_size: NA
v_call: TRBV18
d_call: NA
j_call: TRBJ1-1
cdr3_aa: CASSPKENTEAFF
cdr3_nt: TGTGCCAGCTCACCTAAGGAGAACACTGAAGCTTTCTTT

clone_size: NA
v_call: TRBV18
d_call: NA
j_call: TRBJ1-5
cdr3_aa: CASSPGQGLVQPQHF
cdr3_nt: TGTGCCAGCTCACCAGGCCAGGGTTTGGTTCAGCCCCAGCATTTT

clone_size: NA
v_call: TRBV18
d_call: TRBD2
j_call: TRBJ2-7
cdr3_aa: CASSPSAGGFSYEQYF
cdr3_nt: TGTGCCAGCTCACCATCCGCGGGAGGGTTCTCCTACGAGCAGTACTTC

clone_size: NA
v_call: TRBV6-5
d_call: NA
j_call: TRBJ2-1
cdr3_aa: CASSKGGLSYNEQFF
cdr3_nt: TGTGCCAGCTCCAAGGGGGGTCTTTCCTACAATGAGCAGTTCTTC

clone_size: NA
v_call: TRBV18
d_call: NA
j_call: TRBJ2-1
cdr3_aa: CASSLNYDASHNEQFF
cdr3_nt: TGTGCCAGCTCCCTCAATTACGACGCCTCCCACAATGAGCAGTTCTTC

clone_size: NA
v_call: TRBV21-1
d_call: NA
j_call: TRBJ1-5
cdr3_aa: CASSKSEGELWRDQPQHF
cdr3_nt: TGTGCCAGCAGCAAAAGTGAGGGGGAACTCTGGCGAGATCAGCCCCAGCATTTT

clone_size: NA
v_call: TRBV19
d_call: NA
j_call: TRBJ2-3
cdr3_aa: CASRTWGRPDTQYF
cdr3_nt: TGTGCCAGTAGGACCTGGGGGCGGCCAGATACGCAGTATTTT

clone_size: NA
v_call: TRBV5-4
d_call: TRBD1
j_call: TRBJ1-5
cdr3_aa: CASSLQGGNQPQHF
cdr3_nt: TGTGCCAGCAGCCTACAGGGGGGCAATCAGCCCCAGCATTTT

clone_size: NA
v_call: TRBV5-1
d_call: TRBD1
j_call: TRBJ1-3
cdr3_aa: CASSLTGGTGNTIYF
cdr3_nt: TGCGCCAGCAGCTTGACAGGGGGGACTGGAAACACCATATATTTT

clone_size: NA
v_call: TRBV4-2
d_call: NA
j_call: TRBJ2-3
cdr3_aa: CASSQDKRADTQYF
cdr3_nt: TGTGCCAGCAGCCAAGATAAGAGGGCAGATACGCAGTATTTT

clone_size: NA
v_call: TRBV9
d_call: NA
j_call: TRBJ2-4
cdr3_aa: CASSVGEGYVAKNIQYF
cdr3_nt: TGTGCCAGCAGCGTGGGTGAGGGTTATGTTGCCAAAAACATTCAGTACTTC

clone_size: NA
v_call: TRBV4-1
d_call: NA
j_call: TRBJ2-3
cdr3_aa: CASSQDRRTWDTQYF
cdr3_nt: TGCGCCAGCAGCCAAGATAGGCGAACTTGGGATACGCAGTATTTT

clone_size: NA
v_call: TRBV5-1
d_call: NA
j_call: TRBJ1-3
cdr3_aa: CASSLAGSGNTIYF
cdr3_nt: TGCGCCAGCAGCTTGGCCGGCTCTGGAAACACCATATATTTT

clone_size: NA
v_call: TRBV9
d_call: NA
j_call: TRBJ1-3
cdr3_aa: CASSPGREGTGNTIYF
cdr3_nt: TGTGCCAGCAGCCCGGGGCGGGAGGGGACTGGAAACACCATATATTTT

clone_size: NA
v_call: TRBV10-3
d_call: NA
j_call: TRBJ2-7
cdr3_aa: CAVAGASYEQYF
cdr3_nt: TGTGCCGTCGCGGGGGCTTCATACGAGCAGTACTTC

clone_size: NA
v_call: TRBV29-1
d_call: TRBD2
j_call: TRBJ2-1
cdr3_aa: CSVGASGIYNEQFF
cdr3_nt: TGCAGCGTTGGGGCTAGCGGGATCTACAATGAGCAGTTCTTC

clone_size: NA
v_call: TRBV19
d_call: TRBD2
j_call: TRBJ2-5
cdr3_aa: CASSTAGQETQYF
cdr3_nt: TGTGCCAGTAGTACAGCGGGACAAGAGACCCAGTACTTC